This T cell receptor (beta chain) was sequenced in a study of T-cell reconstitution after alpha-beta-depleted transplantation in children. Regarding the study as a whole: The study traced high day-60 TCRbeta diversity in some patients to surviving recipient T cells and thymic progenitors.

The TCRbeta library incorporated unique molecular identifiers. TCRdb ran MiXCR on the PCR reads and lists one entry per CDR3 protein. Here the sample spans fewer than 700,000 distinct CDR3 sequences, over 10% being singletons. Trimming removed 0 bases at V and 4 bases at J, with 7 bases between. Germline V gives CDR1 SGDLS, CDR2 YYNGEE. CDR3 length: 13 amino acids. A few counts support this clonotype. Its specificity is not known. The clonotype originates from a male patient between 5 and 17 years old who had a stem cell transplant for acute myeloid leukemia, so the T cells may come from the graft donor. The V and J genes are TRBV9 and TRBJ2-5, with D unresolved. This specimen consisted of PBMCs, mostly from graft donor cells, obtained 360 days after TCRalphabeta/CD19-depleted stem cell transplant. The CDR3 DNA is TGTGCCAGCAGCGTAGGGGTGGGAGAGACCCAGTACTTC. Its translation: CASSVGVGETQYF.